Listed here are 26 T cell receptor beta chains from one sample, sequenced in a study of cytomegalovirus exposure and HLA in healthy donors. Method: immunoSEQ multiplex PCR; TCRdb's copy keeps in-frame clones and lacks some. The data show approximately 280,000 clones, around 87% seen once. Sequencing was done on a sample of PBMCs. The origin of the receptors is a woman aged 18-29 years in good health and CMV-seronegative.

This sequence joins TRBV12-5 and TRBJ2-7; D is perhaps TRBD1 (6 bases). The CDR3 covers 12 residues. Per germline, CDR1 LGHNT and CDR2 FRNRAP. The V end was cut by 1 base, the J end by 7 bases, with 8 bases between. Written as DNA, the CDR3 is TGTGCTAGTGGTTTGGGGGGGCGGGAGCAGTACTTC. Translated, it gives CASGLGGREQYF.

The chain is built from TRBV12-5 and TRBJ2-7; 12 bases line up with TRBD2. V was pared by 6 bases and J by 3 bases, with 12 bases of the junction left unmatched. CDR1 and CDR2 (germline): LGHNT, FRNRAP. This CDR3 has 17 residues. CDR3 DNA: TGTGCTAGTGGCCCGACTAGCGGGAGTCGAGACCACTACGAGCAGTACTTC. Protein sequence: CASGPTSGSRDHYEQYF. Drawing the rest from reference TRBV12-5 and TRBJ2-7, the complete variable domain is DARVTQTPRHKVTEMGQEVTMRCQPILGHNTVFWYRQTMMQGLELLAYFRNRAPLDDSGMPKDRFSAEMPDATLATLKIQPSEPRDSAVYFCASGPTSGSRDHYEQYFGPGTRLTVT.

The chain carries TRBV4-2 and TRBJ2-7; 8 bases match TRBD2. J lost 1 base, V lost 6 bases, and 2 bases had no gene match. Germline loops: CDR1 LGHNA, CDR2 YNFKEQ. This CDR3 has 13 residues. CDR3 region: CASSGGRSYEQYF. In DNA, the CDR3 is TGTGCCAGCAGTGGCGGGAGGTCCTACGAGCAGTACTTC.

This clone has a single count. The chain couples TRBV19 to TRBJ2-5, with 12 bases identical to TRBD2. Germline values: CDR1 LNHDA, CDR2 SQIVND (reference sequence). The trim removed 9 bases at V and 4 bases at J, leaving 18 bases unmatched. This CDR3 has 18 residues. The CDR3: CASPHRRLAGEVRETQYF. CDR3 nucleotide sequence: TGTGCCAGCCCTCACCGGAGACTAGCGGGAGAGGTACGAGAGACCCAGTACTTC.

V is TRBV7-3 and J is TRBJ2-5; unclear D gene. Trimming removed 6 bases at V and 7 bases at J, with 12 bases between. Germline assignment: CDR1 SGHTA and CDR2 FQGTGA. The CDR3 covers 12 residues. The CDR3 is CASSSLGGTQYF. Here the CDR3 DNA reads TGTGCCAGCAGTTCCCTAGGCGGGACCCAGTACTTC.

This rearrangement joins TRBV11-2 to TRBJ2-7; no reliable D call. The ends were cut back, 2 bases at V and 5 bases at J, with 4 bases in the middle. Germline V gene lookup returns CDR1 SGHAT and CDR2 FQNNGV. This CDR3 has 11 amino acids. The CDR3 bases are TGTGCCAGCAGCTTACGGGACGAGCAGTACTTC. This gives the protein CASSLRDEQYF.

The genes are TRBV19 and TRBJ2-1; TRBD2 matches 7 bases. Germline V gene data show CDR1 as LNHDA and CDR2 as SQIVND (reference sequence). Trimming took 8 bases from V and 2 from J; bases not matched to a gene: 9. There are 15 residues in the CDR3. The CDR3 sequence is CASARRLAAYNEQFF. CDR3 nucleotide sequence: TGTGCCAGTGCCCGACGGCTAGCGGCCTACAATGAGCAGTTCTTC.

This clone was picked up one time. This CDR3 is missing its conserved last phenylalanine or tryptophan, likely due to a read error. The limits of the CDR3 on the DNA are not certain, so only TCRdb's listed CDR3 is given. This rearrangement joins TRBV5-1 to TRBJ1-3; TRBD1 was called by the table and not checked on the DNA. With termini counted, the CDR3 has 10 amino acids. The V gene's germline CDR1 is SGHRS and CDR2 YFSETQ. The CDR3 sequence: CASSLRSQGG.

This chain joins TRBV5-1 and TRBJ2-7, with 8 positions matching TRBD2. Trimming cost V 4 bases and J 0 bases; bases outside gene matches: 21. CDR3 length: 20 amino acids. Germline CDR1 reads SGHRS; CDR2 reads YFSETQ. CDR3 DNA: TGCGCCAGCAGCCGCACGACTAACCCAACGACTAGCGCCAGCTCCTACGAGCAGTACTTC. It specifies CASSRTTNPTTSASSYEQYF.

The chain recombines TRBV19 with TRBJ2-3; 10 bases are a match to TRBD2. CDR3 length: 17 residues. Unmatched junction bases numbered 9, after V lost 4 bases and J lost 2 bases. Per the germline V gene, CDR1 is LNHDA and CDR2 is SQIVND (reference sequence). The CDR3 nucleotides read TGTGCCAGTAGTACCTCCGCAGCGGGAGGGAACACAGATACGCAGTATTTT. It encodes CASSTSAAGGNTDTQYF.

The chain couples TRBV7-8 to TRBJ2-7; 14 nucleotides line up with TRBD2. Germline-derived CDR1 and CDR2 are SGHVS and FQNEAQ. The CDR3 is made up of 17 amino acids. V trimming: 5 bases; J trimming: 0 bases; junction bases outside the gene matches: 6. The CDR3 here is CASSGGLAGGYSYEQYF. In nucleotides, the CDR3 is TGTGCCAGCAGCGGAGGACTAGCGGGAGGTTACTCCTACGAGCAGTACTTC.

The CDR3 region is CASSFSRGSGYEQYF. In nucleotides, the CDR3 is TGTGCCAGCAGTTTCTCGCGCGGGAGTGGCTACGAGCAGTACTTC. The genes are TRBV27 and TRBJ2-7; 7 bases are a match to TRBD2. Per the germline V gene, CDR1 is MNHEY and CDR2 is SMNVEV (reference sequence). This CDR3 comprises 15 residues. V dropped 3 bases and J dropped 3; count of bases not matched to a gene: 8.

J is TRBJ2-7 and V is TRBV27; 11 bases are a match to TRBD2. This CDR3 is 15 amino acids long. V was pared by 4 bases and J by 2 bases, with 4 bases of the junction left unmatched. CDR1 and CDR2 from the germline V gene are MNHEY and SMNVEV (reference sequence). DNA for the CDR3: TGTGCCAGCAGTTCGGGACTAGCGGTTCCCTACGAGCAGTACTTC. Its protein product is CASSSGLAVPYEQYF.

The chain recombines TRBV14 with TRBJ2-3, with 12 bases aligning to TRBD2. CDR1 is SGHDN, CDR2 FVKESK, per germline. This CDR3 region has 18 residues. V lost 2 bases, J lost 9 bases, and 15 bases stayed unmatched. CDR3 in amino acids: CASSQHRSTSGSVRTQYF. Written as DNA, the CDR3 is TGTGCCAGCAGCCAACACCGCTCGACTAGCGGGAGTGTCAGAACGCAGTATTTT.

The rearrangement links TRBV28 to TRBJ1-6; 9 bases fit TRBD1. The CDR3 is 15 amino acids. Germline CDR1 and CDR2: MDHEN and SYDVKM. J lost 7 bases, V lost 5 bases, and 6 bases had no gene match. Here the CDR3 reads CASSTPGQGNSPLHF. As DNA, the CDR3 is TGTGCCAGCAGTACCCCGGGACAGGGAAATTCACCCCTCCACTTT.

The chain joins TRBV2 to TRBJ1-5; D ambiguous. The CDR3 sequence is 16 residues long. Looked up from germline, CDR1 is SNHLY and CDR2 is FYNNEI. V gave up 5 bases and J gave up 0 bases, with 14 bases separating them. Here the CDR3 reads CASSPRSEYSNQPQHF. The CDR3 bases are TGTGCCAGCAGTCCCAGGTCAGAGTATAGCAATCAGCCCCAGCATTTT.

The chain couples TRBV25-1 to TRBJ2-1; 7 positions agree with TRBD1. The J segment lost 4 bases and the V segment lost 4 bases, leaving 4 bases of the junction unmatched. In germline, CDR1 is MGHDK, CDR2 SYGVNS. The CDR3 covers 14 residues. The CDR3 region is CASSGTGRYNEQFF. The CDR3 DNA follows: TGTGCCAGCAGTGGGACAGGCCGGTACAATGAGCAGTTCTTC. Variable domain in full (rest from reference TRBV25-1 and TRBJ2-1): EADIYQTPRYLVIGTGKKITLECSQTMGHDKMYWYQQDPGMELHLIHYSYGVNSTEKGDLSSESTVSRIRTEHFPLTLESARPSHTSQYLCASSGTGRYNEQFFGPGTRLTVL.

The chain couples TRBV5-1 to TRBJ2-7; 8 bases align to TRBD1. V shed 7 bases, J shed 0 bases, and the junction held 9 bases outside the gene matches. The CDR3 has 15 amino acids. Germline V gives CDR1 SGHRS, CDR2 YFSETQ. CDR3 sequence: CASRTGWGVSYEQYF. CDR3 nucleotides: TGCGCCAGCCGGACAGGGTGGGGTGTCTCCTACGAGCAGTACTTC. Together with reference TRBV5-1 and TRBJ2-7, the CDR3 gives the full variable domain: KAGVTQTPRYLIKTRGQQVTLSCSPISGHRSVSWYQQTPGQGLQFLFEYFSETQRNKGNFPGRFSGRQFSNSRSEMNVSTLELGDSALYLCASRTGWGVSYEQYFGPGTRLTVT.

This chain uses TRBV5-6 with TRBJ2-2, with 9 bases matching TRBD2. The CDR3 spans 15 residues. With V trimmed by 5 bases and J by 4 bases, 6 bases remained unmatched. CDR1 is SGHDT, CDR2 YYEEEE, per germline. CDR3 nucleotides: TGTGCCAGCAGAAAGCGGGAGGACGGCACCGGGGAGCTGTTTTTT. Translated, it gives CASRKREDGTGELFF.

J is TRBJ1-5 and V is TRBV28; D not certain. CDR3 length: 12 residues. CDR1 and CDR2 (germline): MDHEN, SYDVKM. The V end was cut by 3 bases, the J end by 4 bases, with 4 bases between. In nucleotides, the CDR3 is TGTGCCAGCAGTTTCATTAATCAGCCCCAGCATTTT. It encodes CASSFINQPQHF.

The chain employs TRBV28 and TRBJ1-4; possibly TRBD1 for D (5 bases). Trimming left V 4 bases short and J 7 bases short, with 16 bases between. The CDR3 consists of 15 residues. The V gene's germline CDR1 is MDHEN and CDR2 SYDVKM. The CDR3 coding sequence is TGTGCCAGCAGTTCAGGGCCTGCCACGGGTGAAAAACTGTTTTTT. Translated, it gives CASSSGPATGEKLFF.

This clone was detected only once. The chain is built from TRBV28 and TRBJ1-4; a weak D match, TRBD1 (5 bases). The V and J ends lost 4 bases and 6 bases respectively, with 12 bases between them. From germline, CDR1 is MDHEN and CDR2 SYDVKM. The CDR3 sequence is 14 residues long. The CDR3 DNA sequence: TGTGCCAGCAGTTGGGGTCCCAGGGATGAAAAACTGTTTTTT. Translation gives CASSWGPRDEKLFF.

The V call is TRBV6-6, the J call TRBJ1-2; TRBD1 matches at 9 bases. The CDR3 sequence is 15 residues long. Germline V gene data show CDR1 as MNHNY and CDR2 as SVGAGI (reference sequence). J gave up 5 bases and V 4 bases, and 8 bases lay outside the gene matches. CDR3 sequence: CASSSTGTGKYGYTF. The CDR3 DNA reads TGTGCCAGCAGTTCAACCGGGACAGGGAAATATGGCTACACCTTC.

The chain couples TRBV11-1 to TRBJ2-7; D is uncertain. V gave up 6 bases and J gave up 4 bases, with 10 bases separating them. Germline V gene sequence: CDR1 SGHAT, CDR2 FQDESV (reference sequence). This CDR3 is built from 12 residues. The CDR3 DNA reads as TGTGCCAGCAGTTATAACCGGTACGAGCAGTACTTC. It encodes CASSYNRYEQYF. The full variable domain, with the rest looked up from reference TRBV11-1 and TRBJ2-7, is EAEVAQSPRYKITEKSQAVAFWCDPISGHATLYWYRQILGQGPELLVQFQDESVVDDSQLPKDRFSAERLKGVDSTLKIQPAELGDSAMYLCASSYNRYEQYFGPGTRLTVT.

This sequence joins TRBV7-3 and TRBJ2-1, with a possible D match to TRBD2 (6 bases). Germline CDR1 SGHTA, CDR2 FQGTGA. This CDR3 is 18 amino acids long. Trimming removed 5 bases from V and 1 base from J, with 21 bases in between. The CDR3 nucleotides read TGTGCCAGCAGCATCTACCCTTCCGGGACTTATTCCTACAATGAGCAGTTCTTC. Amino acids: CASSIYPSGTYSYNEQFF.

The chain links TRBV5-4 to TRBJ2-7; possibly TRBD1 for D (6 bases). This CDR3 has 14 amino acids. The V gene's germline CDR1 is SGHNT and CDR2 YYREEE (reference sequence). The V and J ends lost 4 bases and 4 bases respectively, with 15 bases between them. The CDR3 loop is CASSMRTVPYEQYF. CDR3 coding DNA: TGTGCCAGCAGCATGAGGACAGTGCCATACGAGCAGTACTTC.